Sequencing of this T cell receptor beta chain was carried out in a study of shared clonotypes between healthy human individuals. Study-level information: Used for every donor were three CD4 naive, three CD4 memory, two CD8 naive and one CD8 memory plate.

V dropped 3 bases and J dropped 0 bases, with 10 bases sitting between them. The CDR3 extends over 15 amino acids. Germline V lookup: CDR1 SGDLS, CDR2 YYNGEE. General study findings and limits: The sole specimen, blood, was sampled, and tissue repertoires likely differ.

Comment on this clone: Its antigen is still unknown.

Researchers ran the assay at a deep level. Approximately 30,000 T cell genomes (roughly 0.2 ug DNA) went into each sorted-subset replicate. Profiled with immunoSEQ multiplex PCR; TCRdb holds only in-frame clones, not every one. The sample lists some 500,000 clones; 96% were seen once. This TCR derives from a woman aged 30 to 39 in good health. The source material was naive CD4+ T cells sorted from blood. Subset indicated: CD45RA+ positively selected. V is TRBV9 and J is TRBJ2-1, with D uncertain. The CDR3 DNA follows: TGTGCCAGCAGCGCCATCAGAAGCTCCTACAATGAGCAGTTCTTC. Translation: CASSAIRSSYNEQFF.